This T cell receptor beta chain was sequenced for a study of cytomegalovirus exposure and HLA in healthy donors. The CDR3 covers 14 residues. Germline CDR1 and CDR2: SGDLS and YYNGEE. Trimming at V came to 3 bases and at J to 1 base, leaving 3 bases not matched to a gene. The study ran its PCR with 60 Vbeta and 13 Jbeta primers. The data were produced by immunoSEQ multiplex PCR, yet TCRdb's version contains in-frame clones alone and is incomplete. The table lists about 180,000 clones, 80% of them singletons. Sequenced sample: PBMCs. The sequence came from a woman in her twenties or thirties in good health and CMV-seronegative. The chain joins TRBV9 to TRBJ2-5; the match to TRBD2 covers 7 bases. The CDR3 region is CASSASGAQETQYF. DNA of the CDR3: TGTGCCAGCAGCGCAAGCGGGGCCCAAGAGACCCAGTACTTC.